The 17 T cell receptor beta chains presented below share a single source sample, sequenced in a study of T cells in Graves' hyperthyroidism and ophthalmopathy. TCR beta CDR3 region amplification was performed from RNA transcripts. Using the HTBI primer set, a first-round RT-PCR was run on the TCR CDR3. Each CDR3 protein gets one entry after TCRdb re-called the multiplex PCR reads with MiXCR. The sample records more than 500,000 distinct CDR3 sequences, 14% being singletons. Input material: blood. The receptors derive from a middle-aged woman with Graves' hyperthyroidism.

The table lists this clonotype with a count of one. The chain links TRBV7-9 to TRBJ2-3; D ambiguous. Germline CDR1 and CDR2: SEHNR and FQNEAQ (reference sequence). V lost 8 bases and J lost 4, with 19 bases in between. This CDR3 contains 15 residues. This CDR3 reads CASEKLVGNPDTQYF. Here the CDR3 DNA reads TGTGCCAGCGAAAAACTCGTAGGGAATCCAGATACGCAGTATTTT.

This clonotype was found many times. This sequence joins TRBV27 and TRBJ2-7; 11 bases map to TRBD1. The CDR3 is 16 amino acids. V lost 5 bases, J lost 2 bases, and 8 bases stayed unmatched. CDR1 and CDR2 from the germline V gene are MNHEY and SMNVEV (reference sequence). The CDR3: CASSPSWGQGAYEQYF. For the CDR3, the DNA is TGTGCCAGCAGTCCCTCGTGGGGACAGGGGGCCTACGAGCAGTACTTC.

The chain combines TRBV6-1 with TRBJ1-5; unclear D gene. Trimming cost V 7 bases and J 3 bases, with 13 bases left between them. Germline values: CDR1 MNHNS, CDR2 SASEGT. The CDR3 spans 14 residues. The CDR3 nucleotides are TGTGCCAGCACGTTGGAGGGCCTCAATCAGCCCCAGCATTTT. Its translation: CASTLEGLNQPQHF.

This clonotype was found many times. The CDR3 bases are TGTGCCAGCATGGCAGGGCGTAACACCGGGGAGCTGTTTTTT. It codes for CASMAGRNTGELFF. The V and J genes are TRBV2 and TRBJ2-2; weak D call: TRBD1 (5 bases). Germline CDR1 and CDR2: SNHLY and FYNNEI. Between the trimmed V and J ends, which lost 7 bases and 2 bases, there was a span of 11 bases. This CDR3 contains 14 residues.

The table lists this clonotype with many counts. This rearrangement joins TRBV7-2 to TRBJ2-3, with D unclear. The germline V gene has CDR1 SGHTA and CDR2 FQGNSA. The CDR3 has 12 residues. V lost 4 bases, J lost 4 bases, and 6 bases lay in between. This CDR3 reads CASSWYSDTQYF. The CDR3 DNA reads TGTGCCAGCAGCTGGTACTCAGATACGCAGTATTTT.

This clonotype has just one count. With a much larger clone just one base away, this may be a read error. Here the CDR3 DNA reads TGTGCCAGCAACTTAGAAGTAGCAGGGATGCCAGAAGCTTTCTTT. It encodes CASNLEVAGMPEAFF. The chain is built from TRBV7-6 and TRBJ1-1, with D maybe TRBD1 (5 bases). The CDR3 contains 15 residues. Germline CDR1 reads SGHVS; CDR2 reads FNYEAQ. The full variable domain, in which reference TRBV7-6 and TRBJ1-1 provide the parts outside the CDR3, is GAGVSQSPRYKVTKRGQDVALRCDPISGHVSLYWYRQALGQGPEFLTYFNYEAQQDKSGLPNDRFSAERPEGSISTLTIQRTEQRDSAMYRCASNLEVAGMPEAFFGQGTRLTVV.

This clonotype was seen at least ten times. The chain joins TRBV6-1 to TRBJ2-7, with a weak D call TRBD1 (5 bases). Germline V CDR1 and CDR2: MNHNS, SASEGT. The CDR3 is 15 amino acids. With 6 bases removed from V and 0 bases from J, the gap between germline ends came to 15 bases. CDR3 in amino acids: CASSPDSPSSYEQYF. CDR3 sequence (DNA): TGTGCCAGCAGCCCTGACAGTCCTAGCTCCTACGAGCAGTACTTC.

This clonotype was seen ten or more times. The chain recombines TRBV24-1 with TRBJ2-5, with 7 nucleotides matching TRBD2. The CDR3 covers 15 residues. With 6 bases clipped from V and 1 base from J, the junction kept 7 bases outside the gene matches. Germline CDR1 and CDR2: KGHDR and SFDVKD. For the CDR3, the DNA is TGTGCCACCAGTCTAAGCGGGGCCCCCCAAGAGACCCAGTACTTC. As protein: CATSLSGAPQETQYF.

In this sample, this clonotype turned up many times. The chain is built from TRBV6-1 and TRBJ1-2; D is perhaps TRBD1 (5 bases). Germline V gives CDR1 MNHNS, CDR2 SASEGT. The CDR3 spans 16 residues. Trimming left V 3 bases short and J 0 bases short, with 14 bases between. The CDR3 DNA sequence: TGTGCCAGCAGTGACGAACGGGACTACTCTAACTATGGCTACACCTTC. As protein: CASSDERDYSNYGYTF.

This clonotype was picked up many times. V is TRBV4-1 and J is TRBJ2-3; possibly TRBD2 for D (5 bases). Germline V CDR1 and CDR2: MGHRA, YSYEKL. The CDR3 is made up of 17 amino acids. The V end was cut by 0 bases, the J end by 0 bases, with 13 bases between. As DNA, the CDR3 is TGCGCCAGCAGCCAAGATTTACAGCGGAGGAGCACAGATACGCAGTATTTT. Translation gives CASSQDLQRRSTDTQYF.

The CDR3 region is CAWTPGLGYSYEQYF. In nucleotides, the CDR3 is TGTGCCTGGACTCCGGGACTAGGTTACTCCTACGAGCAGTACTTC. The chain employs TRBV30 and TRBJ2-7; 8 positions match TRBD2. The CDR3 loop spans 15 amino acids. V lost 4 bases, J lost 0 bases, and 8 bases stayed unmatched. Germline CDR1 and CDR2: GTSNPN and SVGIG (reference sequence).

The chain carries TRBV11-3 and TRBJ2-2, with D uncertain. V gave up 5 bases and J gave up 1 base, with 14 bases separating them. Germline V gives CDR1 SGHNT, CDR2 YENEEA. This CDR3 region has 16 residues. CDR3 protein: CASSPRPTGNTGELFF. The CDR3 nucleotides are TGTGCCAGCAGCCCCCGCCCTACCGGGAACACCGGGGAGCTGTTTTTT.

This clonotype was recorded a few times. J is TRBJ2-1 and V is TRBV20-1; TRBD2 matches at 7 bases. The V gene's germline CDR1 is DFQATT and CDR2 SNEGSKA (reference sequence). The CDR3 contains 13 residues. The chain's CDR3 is CSSLGTNYNEQFF. The CDR3, as DNA: TGCAGCTCGTTGGGGACTAACTACAATGAGCAGTTCTTC.

This clonotype was counted at least ten times. The J gene is TRBJ2-7, the V gene TRBV28; no clear D gene. Germline assignment: CDR1 MDHEN and CDR2 SYDVKM. Trimming removed 6 bases at V and 1 base at J, with 4 bases between. This CDR3 comprises 11 residues. The CDR3 loop reads CASSSSYEQYF. The CDR3 nucleotides read TGTGCCAGCAGCTCTTCCTACGAGCAGTACTTC.

This clonotype was recorded a few times. The chain links TRBV7-6 to TRBJ2-7, with D possibly being TRBD1 (6 bases). V was clipped by 1 base and J by 0 bases, with 13 bases between them. The CDR3 sequence is 16 residues long. CDR1 SGHVS and CDR2 FNYEAQ come from the germline V gene. DNA of the CDR3: TGTGCCAGCAGCTTAGGGGTCCCAGGGGACTCCTACGAGCAGTACTTC. Its protein product is CASSLGVPGDSYEQYF. The full variable domain, its missing parts supplied by reference TRBV7-6 and TRBJ2-7, is GAGVSQSPRYKVTKRGQDVALRCDPISGHVSLYWYRQALGQGPEFLTYFNYEAQQDKSGLPNDRFSAERPEGSISTLTIQRTEQRDSAMYRCASSLGVPGDSYEQYFGPGTRLTVT.

This clonotype was counted at least ten times. V gene TRBV7-3 combines with J gene TRBJ2-1; TRBD2 might be the D (6 bases). Trimming shortened V by 3 bases and J by 3 bases, and 6 bases separated the two germline ends. Germline CDR1 SGHTA, CDR2 FQGTGA. The CDR3 extends over 13 amino acids. CDR3 region: CASSLGLYNEQFF. In DNA, the CDR3 is TGTGCCAGCAGCTTGGGACTCTACAATGAGCAGTTCTTC.

There are a few counts of this clonotype. The junction departs from the called germline gene at one end, perhaps through a read error. J is TRBJ2-3 and V is TRBV7-7; weak D call: TRBD2 (5 bases). The germline CDR1 and CDR2 sequences are SSHAT and FNYEAQ (reference sequence). This CDR3 is built from 14 residues. The CDR3 sequence: CASSPDLSTDTQYF. CDR3 bases: TGTGCTAGCAGCCCGGACTTAAGCACAGATACGCAGTATTTT.